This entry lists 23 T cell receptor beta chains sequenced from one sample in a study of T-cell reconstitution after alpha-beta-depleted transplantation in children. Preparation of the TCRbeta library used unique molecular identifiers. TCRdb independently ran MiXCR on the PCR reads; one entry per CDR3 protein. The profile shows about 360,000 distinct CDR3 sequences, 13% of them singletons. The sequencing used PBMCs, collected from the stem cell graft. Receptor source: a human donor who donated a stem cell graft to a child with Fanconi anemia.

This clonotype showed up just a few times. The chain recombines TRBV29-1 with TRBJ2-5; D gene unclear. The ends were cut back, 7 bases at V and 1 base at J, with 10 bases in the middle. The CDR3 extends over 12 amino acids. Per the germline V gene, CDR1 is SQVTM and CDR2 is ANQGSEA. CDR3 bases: TGCAGCGCTAAGACGGTCCAAGAGACCCAGTACTTC. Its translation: CSAKTVQETQYF.

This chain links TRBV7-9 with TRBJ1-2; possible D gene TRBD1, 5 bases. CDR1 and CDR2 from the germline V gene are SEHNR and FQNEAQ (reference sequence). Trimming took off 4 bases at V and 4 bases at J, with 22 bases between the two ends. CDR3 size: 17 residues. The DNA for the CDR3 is TGTGCCAGCAGCTCCCAAACGGTCCGGGGGGACTTCTATGGCTACACCTTC. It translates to CASSSQTVRGDFYGYTF. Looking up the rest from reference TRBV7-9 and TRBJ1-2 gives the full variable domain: DTGVSQNPRHKITKRGQNVTFRCDPISEHNRLYWYRQTLGQGPEFLTYFQNEAQLEKSRLLSDRFSAERPKGSFSTLEIQRTEQGDSAMYLCASSSQTVRGDFYGYTFGSGTRLTVV.

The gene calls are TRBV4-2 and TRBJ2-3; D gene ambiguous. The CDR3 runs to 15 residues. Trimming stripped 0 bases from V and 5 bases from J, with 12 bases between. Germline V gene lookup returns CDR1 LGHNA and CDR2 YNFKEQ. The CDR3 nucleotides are TGTGCCAGCAGCCAAGATTTGAAGCGACTAGATACGCAGTATTTT. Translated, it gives CASSQDLKRLDTQYF.

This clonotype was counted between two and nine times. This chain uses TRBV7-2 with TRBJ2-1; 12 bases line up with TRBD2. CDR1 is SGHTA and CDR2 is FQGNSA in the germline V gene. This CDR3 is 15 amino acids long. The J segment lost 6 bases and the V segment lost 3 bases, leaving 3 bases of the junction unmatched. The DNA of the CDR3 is TGTGCCAGCAGCTTCACTAGCGGGGGGAGCAATGAGCAGTTCTTC. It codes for CASSFTSGGSNEQFF.

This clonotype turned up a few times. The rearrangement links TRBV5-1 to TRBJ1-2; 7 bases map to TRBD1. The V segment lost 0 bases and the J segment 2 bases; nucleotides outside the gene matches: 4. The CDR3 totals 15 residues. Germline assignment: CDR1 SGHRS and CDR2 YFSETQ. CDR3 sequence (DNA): TGCGCCAGCAGCTTGGGACAGGGAAACAACTATGGCTACACCTTC. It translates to CASSLGQGNNYGYTF.

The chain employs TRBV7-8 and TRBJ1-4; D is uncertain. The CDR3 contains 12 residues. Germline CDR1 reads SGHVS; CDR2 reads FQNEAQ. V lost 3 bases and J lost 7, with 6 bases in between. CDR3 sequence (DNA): TGTGCCAGCAGCTTCGGCCCTGAAAAACTGTTTTTT. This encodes CASSFGPEKLFF.

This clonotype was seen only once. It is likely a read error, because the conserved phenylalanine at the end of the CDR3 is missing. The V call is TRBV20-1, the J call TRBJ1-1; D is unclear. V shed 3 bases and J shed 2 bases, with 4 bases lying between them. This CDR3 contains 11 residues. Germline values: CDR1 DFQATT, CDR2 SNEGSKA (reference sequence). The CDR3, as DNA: TGCAGTGCTAGCGCCAACACTGAAGCTTTCTAT. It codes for CSASANTEAFY.

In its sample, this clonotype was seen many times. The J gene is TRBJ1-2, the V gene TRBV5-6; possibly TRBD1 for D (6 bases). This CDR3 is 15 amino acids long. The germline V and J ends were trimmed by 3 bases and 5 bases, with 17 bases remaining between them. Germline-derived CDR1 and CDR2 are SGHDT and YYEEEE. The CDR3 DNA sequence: TGTGCCAGCAGCTCGGAAGGACAGCGCTGGTATGGCTACACCTTC. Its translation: CASSSEGQRWYGYTF. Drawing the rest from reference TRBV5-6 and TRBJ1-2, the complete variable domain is DAGVTQSPTHLIKTRGQQVTLRCSPKSGHDTVSWYQQALGQGPQFIFQYYEEEERQRGNFPDRFSGHQFPNYSSELNVNALLLGDSALYLCASSSEGQRWYGYTFGSGTRLTVV.

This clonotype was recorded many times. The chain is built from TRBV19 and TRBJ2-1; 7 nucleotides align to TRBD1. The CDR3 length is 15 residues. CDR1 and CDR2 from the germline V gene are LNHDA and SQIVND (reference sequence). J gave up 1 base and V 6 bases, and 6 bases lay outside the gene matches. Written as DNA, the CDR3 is TGTGCCAGTAGCGCCTCGGGACAGTCCTACAATGAGCAGTTCTTC. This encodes CASSASGQSYNEQFF. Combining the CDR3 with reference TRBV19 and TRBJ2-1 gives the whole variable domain DGGITQSPKYLFRKEGQNVTLSCEQNLNHDAMYWYRQDPGQGLRLIYYSQIVNDFQKGDIAEGYSVSREKKESFPLTVTSAQKNPTAFYLCASSASGQSYNEQFFGPGTRLTVL.

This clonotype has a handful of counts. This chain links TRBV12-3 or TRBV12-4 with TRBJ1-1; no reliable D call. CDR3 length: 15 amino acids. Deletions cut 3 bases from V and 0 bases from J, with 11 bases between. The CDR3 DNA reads TGTGCCAGCAGTTTGTCGGGCCGCATGAACACTGAAGCTTTCTTT. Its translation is CASSLSGRMNTEAFF.

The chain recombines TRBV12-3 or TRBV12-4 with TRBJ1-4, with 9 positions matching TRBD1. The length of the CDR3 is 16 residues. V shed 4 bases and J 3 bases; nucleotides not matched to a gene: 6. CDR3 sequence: CASSSGQGVANEKLFF. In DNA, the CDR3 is TGTGCCAGCAGTTCGGGACAGGGCGTAGCTAATGAAAAACTGTTTTTT.

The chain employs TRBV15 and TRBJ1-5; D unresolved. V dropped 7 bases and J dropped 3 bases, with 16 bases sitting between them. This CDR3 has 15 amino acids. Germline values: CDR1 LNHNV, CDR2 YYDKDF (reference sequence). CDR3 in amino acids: CATTLGGVDNQPQHF. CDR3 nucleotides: TGTGCCACCACCCTAGGAGGTGTAGACAATCAGCCCCAGCATTTT.

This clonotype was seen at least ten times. CDR3 residues: CASISLPGTPQETQYF. CDR3 coding DNA: TGTGCCAGCATCTCACTGCCGGGGACCCCTCAGGAGACCCAGTACTTC. V and J are TRBV14 and TRBJ2-5; D possibly matches TRBD1 or TRBD2 (5 bases each). Looked up from germline, CDR1 is SGHDN and CDR2 is FVKESK. The V gene lost 7 bases and the J gene lost 5 bases, with 23 bases spanning the gap. This CDR3 spans 16 amino acids.

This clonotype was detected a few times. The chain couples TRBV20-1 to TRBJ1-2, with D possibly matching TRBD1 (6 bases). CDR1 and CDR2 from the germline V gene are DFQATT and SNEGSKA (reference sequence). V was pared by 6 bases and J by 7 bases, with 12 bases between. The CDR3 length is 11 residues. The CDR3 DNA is TGCAGTGCCTCAGGGGTCGGTGGCTACACCTTC. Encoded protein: CSASGVGGYTF.

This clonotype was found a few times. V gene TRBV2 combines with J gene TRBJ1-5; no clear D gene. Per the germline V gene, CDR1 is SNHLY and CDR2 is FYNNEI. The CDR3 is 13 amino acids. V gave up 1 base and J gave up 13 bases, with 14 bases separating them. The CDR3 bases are TGTGCCAGCAGTGAAGGGCCGGAGGGAGTACAGCATTTT. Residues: CASSEGPEGVQHF.

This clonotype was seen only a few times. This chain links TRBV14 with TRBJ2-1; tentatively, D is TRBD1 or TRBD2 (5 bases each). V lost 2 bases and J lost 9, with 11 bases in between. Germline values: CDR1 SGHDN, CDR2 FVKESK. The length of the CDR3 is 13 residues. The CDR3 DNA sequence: TGTGCCAGCAGCCAACTAAGGGGAGCTGAGCAGTTCTTC. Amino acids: CASSQLRGAEQFF.

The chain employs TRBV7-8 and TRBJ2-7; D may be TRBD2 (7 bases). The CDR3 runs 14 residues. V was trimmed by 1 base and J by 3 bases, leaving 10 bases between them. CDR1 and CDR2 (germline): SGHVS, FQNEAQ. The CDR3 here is CASSLGEGVYEQYF. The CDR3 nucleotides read TGTGCCAGCAGCTTAGGGGAGGGGGTCTACGAGCAGTACTTC.

In DNA, the CDR3 is TGTGCCAGTAGTCCAGGACTAGCAACTAATGAGCAGTTCTTC. Its translation: CASSPGLATNEQFF. The V gene is TRBV19, the J gene TRBJ2-1; 8 bases agree with TRBD2. V dropped 5 bases and J dropped 7; count of bases not matched to a gene: 7. Germline V lookup: CDR1 LNHDA, CDR2 SQIVND (reference sequence). CDR3 length equals 14 residues.

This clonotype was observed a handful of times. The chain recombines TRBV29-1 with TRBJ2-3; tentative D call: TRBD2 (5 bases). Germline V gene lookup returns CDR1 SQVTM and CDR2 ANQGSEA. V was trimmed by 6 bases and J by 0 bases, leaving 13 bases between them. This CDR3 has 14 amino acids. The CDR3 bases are TGCAGCGTCGGAGGTCCGGGGAGCACAGATACGCAGTATTTT. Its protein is CSVGGPGSTDTQYF.

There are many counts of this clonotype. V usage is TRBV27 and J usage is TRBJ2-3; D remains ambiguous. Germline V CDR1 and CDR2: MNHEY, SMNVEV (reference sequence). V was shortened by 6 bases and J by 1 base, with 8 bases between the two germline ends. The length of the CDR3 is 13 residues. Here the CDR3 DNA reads TGTGCCAGCAGCCCCGCAGGCACAGATACGCAGTATTTT. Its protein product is CASSPAGTDTQYF.

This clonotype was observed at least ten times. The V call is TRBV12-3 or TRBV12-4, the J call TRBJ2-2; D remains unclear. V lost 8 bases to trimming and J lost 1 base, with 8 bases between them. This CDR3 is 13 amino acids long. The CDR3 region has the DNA TGTGCCAGCTCGTGGCTGAACACCGGGGAGCTGTTTTTT. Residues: CASSWLNTGELFF.

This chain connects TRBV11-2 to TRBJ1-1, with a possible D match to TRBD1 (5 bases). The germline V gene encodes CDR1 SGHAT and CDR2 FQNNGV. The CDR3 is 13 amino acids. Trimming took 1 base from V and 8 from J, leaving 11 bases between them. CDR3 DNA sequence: TGTGCCAGCAGCTTAGTAGGGGCTCGGGAAGCTTTCTTT. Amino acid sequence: CASSLVGAREAFF.

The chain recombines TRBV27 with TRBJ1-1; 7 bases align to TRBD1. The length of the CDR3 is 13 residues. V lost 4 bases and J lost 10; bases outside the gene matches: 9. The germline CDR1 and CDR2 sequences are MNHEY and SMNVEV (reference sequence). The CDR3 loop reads CASSYLTGFAAFF. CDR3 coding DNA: TGTGCCAGCAGTTATTTGACAGGGTTTGCAGCTTTCTTT.